This T cell receptor (beta chain) was obtained from a study of technical replicates of blood from a handful of donors. The V gene's germline CDR1 is LNHDA and CDR2 SQIVND (reference sequence). The junction had 7 bases not matched to a gene; V was cut back by 6 bases and J by 6 bases. The CDR3 spans 13 residues. TCRdb's table, derived via immunoSEQ multiplex PCR, lists solely in-frame clones and lacks some. Here the sample spans fewer than 110,000 clones, 95% to 96% being singletons. This clone is a singleton in its sample. V is TRBV19 and J is TRBJ1-2, with 7 bases that match TRBD1. The sequenced material came from T cells isolated from PBMCs. The receptor was isolated from a human donor in good health. CDR3 nucleotides: TGTGCCAGTAGAGAGACAGGGCTAAATGGCTACACCTTC. Translated, it gives CASRETGLNGYTF.